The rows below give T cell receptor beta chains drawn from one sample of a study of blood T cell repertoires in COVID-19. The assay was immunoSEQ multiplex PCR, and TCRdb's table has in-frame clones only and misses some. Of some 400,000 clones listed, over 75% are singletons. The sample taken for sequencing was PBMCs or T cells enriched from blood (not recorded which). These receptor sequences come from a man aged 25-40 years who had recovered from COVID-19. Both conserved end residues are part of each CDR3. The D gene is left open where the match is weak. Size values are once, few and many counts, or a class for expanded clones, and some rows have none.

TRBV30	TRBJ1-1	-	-	CAWTGQLNTEAFF	TGTGCCTGGACCGGACAGTTGAACACTGAAGCTTTCTTT
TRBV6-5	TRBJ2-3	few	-	CASSYSGSRTDTQYF	TGTGCCAGCAGTTACAGCGGGTCCCGCACAGATACGCAGTATTTT
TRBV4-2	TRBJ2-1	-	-	CASSQPFLDTSYNEQFF	TGTGCCAGCAGCCAACCGTTCTTGGACACCTCCTACAATGAGCAGTTCTTC
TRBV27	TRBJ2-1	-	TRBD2	CASSPRLAGGVEQFF	TGTGCCAGCAGTCCACGACTAGCGGGAGGGGTTGAGCAGTTCTTC
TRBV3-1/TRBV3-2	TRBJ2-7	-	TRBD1	CASSQGQGSYEQYF	TGTGCCAGCAGCCAAGGACAGGGGAGCTACGAGCAGTACTTC
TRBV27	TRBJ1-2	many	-	CASSTGSGYTF	TGTGCCAGCAGTACAGGGTCCGGCTACACCTTC
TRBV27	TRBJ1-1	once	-	CASSTRPGGFNTEAFF	TGTGCCAGCAGCACAAGACCCGGGGGATTTAACACTGAAGCTTTCTTT
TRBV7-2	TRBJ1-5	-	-	CASSLGGDQPQHF	TGTGCCAGCAGCTTAGGGGGGGATCAGCCCCAGCATTTT
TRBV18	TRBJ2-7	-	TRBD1	CASSPPGQGASYEQYF	TGTGCCAGCTCACCACCCGGGCAGGGGGCATCCTACGAGCAGTACTTC
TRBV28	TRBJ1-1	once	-	CASSFVGGSYTEAFF	TGTGCCAGCAGTTTTGTAGGGGGTAGTTACACTGAAGCTTTCTTT
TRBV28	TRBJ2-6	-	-	CASSLGGANVLTF	TGTGCCAGCAGTTTAGGCGGGGCCAACGTCCTGACTTTC
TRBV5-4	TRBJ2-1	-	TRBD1	CASSQWTGGDEQFF	TGTGCCAGCAGCCAATGGACAGGTGGCGATGAGCAGTTCTTC
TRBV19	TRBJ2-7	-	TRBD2	CASSRASGAYEQYF	TGTGCCAGTAGCCGGGCTAGCGGAGCCTACGAGCAGTACTTC
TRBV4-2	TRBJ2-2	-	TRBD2	CASSTTSDHTGELFF	TGTGCCAGCAGCACAACTAGCGACCACACCGGGGAGCTGTTTTTT
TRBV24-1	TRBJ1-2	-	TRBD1	CATSDAGQPLYGYTF	TGTGCCACCAGTGATGCGGGACAGCCACTTTATGGCTACACCTTC
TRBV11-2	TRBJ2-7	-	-	CASSHGQTYEQYF	TGTGCCAGCAGCCACGGACAAACCTACGAGCAGTACTTC
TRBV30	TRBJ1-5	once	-	CAWTPQQGLGLGNQPQHF	TGTGCCTGGACCCCCCAGCAGGGGTTAGGTCTAGGGAATCAGCCCCAGCATTTT
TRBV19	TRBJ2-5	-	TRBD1	CASSKGTGERGETQYF	TGTGCCAGTAGTAAGGGGACAGGGGAAAGGGGAGAGACCCAGTACTTC
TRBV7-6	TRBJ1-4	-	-	CASSSSQGFANEKLFF	TGTGCCAGCAGCTCCTCTCAGGGCTTTGCTAATGAAAAACTGTTTTTT
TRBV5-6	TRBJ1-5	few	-	CASSKQGTNQPQHF	TGTGCCAGCAGTAAACAGGGAACCAATCAGCCCCAGCATTTT
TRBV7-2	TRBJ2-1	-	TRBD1	CASTPGTGVLEQFF	TGTGCCAGCACCCCCGGGACAGGGGTACTTGAGCAGTTCTTC
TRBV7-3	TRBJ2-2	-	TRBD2	CASSSLAGDVTGELFF	TGTGCCAGCAGCTCTTTAGCGGGAGACGTGACCGGGGAGCTGTTTTTT
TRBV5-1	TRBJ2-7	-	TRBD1	CASSWGTGGYEQYF	TGCGCCAGCAGCTGGGGGACAGGGGGTTACGAGCAGTACTTC
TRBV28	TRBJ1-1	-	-	CASSLGWTVAGNTEAFF	TGTGCCAGCAGTTTGGGGTGGACCGTAGCGGGGAACACTGAAGCTTTCTTT
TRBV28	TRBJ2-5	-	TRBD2	CASSGGGPVETQYF	TGTGCCAGCAGCGGGGGAGGGCCGGTAGAGACCCAGTACTTC
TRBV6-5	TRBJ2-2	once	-	CASSYSGGPTGELFF	TGTGCCAGCAGTTACTCGGGGGGGCCCACCGGGGAGCTGTTTTTT
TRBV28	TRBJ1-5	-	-	CASSPSRVYQPQHF	TGTGCCAGCAGTCCCTCCAGGGTCTATCAGCCCCAGCATTTT
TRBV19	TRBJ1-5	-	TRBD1	CASSPGGGGDLYQPQHF	TGTGCCAGTAGCCCCGGAGGAGGGGGCGATTTGTATCAGCCCCAGCATTTT
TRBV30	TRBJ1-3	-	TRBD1	CAWAGTGPPFPSGNTIYF	TGTGCCTGGGCCGGGACAGGGCCCCCTTTCCCCTCTGGAAACACCATATATTTT
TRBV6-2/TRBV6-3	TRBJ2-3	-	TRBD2	CASSYREGSDTQYF	TGTGCCAGCAGTTATCGGGAGGGATCAGATACGCAGTATTTT
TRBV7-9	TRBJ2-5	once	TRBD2	CASSLLAGGQETQYF	TGTGCCAGCAGCTTATTAGCGGGAGGGCAAGAGACCCAGTACTTC
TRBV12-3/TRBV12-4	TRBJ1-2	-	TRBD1	CASSRTGSVGYTF	TGTGCCAGCAGCCGGACAGGGTCAGTTGGCTACACCTTC
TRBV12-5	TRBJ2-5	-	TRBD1	CASGRDGQGARETQYF	TGTGCTAGTGGCCGGGACGGGCAGGGGGCGCGTGAGACCCAGTACTTC
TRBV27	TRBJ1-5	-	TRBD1	CASSWDSSNQPQHF	TGTGCCAGCAGTTGGGACAGTAGCAATCAGCCCCAGCATTTT
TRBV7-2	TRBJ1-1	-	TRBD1	CASSASIGQGNTEAFF	TGTGCCAGCAGCGCTAGCATCGGACAGGGGAACACTGAAGCTTTCTTT
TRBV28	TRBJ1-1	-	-	CASSFAGTISEAFF	TGTGCCAGCAGTTTCGCCGGGACTATCTCTGAAGCTTTCTTT
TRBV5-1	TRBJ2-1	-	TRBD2	CASRLGTSANNEQFF	TGCGCCAGCCGGCTCGGGACTAGCGCCAACAATGAGCAGTTCTTC
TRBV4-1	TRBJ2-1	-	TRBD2	CASSHSGRANEQFF	TGCGCCAGCAGCCATAGCGGGAGGGCGAATGAGCAGTTCTTC
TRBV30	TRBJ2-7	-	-	CACGPSYEQYF	TGTGCCTGTGGTCCCAGCTACGAGCAGTACTTC
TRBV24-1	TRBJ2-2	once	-	CATSDFGQGSGTGELFF	TGTGCCACCAGTGATTTTGGCCAGGGGTCGGGCACCGGGGAGCTGTTTTTT
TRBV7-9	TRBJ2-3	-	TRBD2	CASTVREGADTQYF	TGTGCCAGCACCGTTCGGGAGGGCGCAGATACGCAGTATTTT
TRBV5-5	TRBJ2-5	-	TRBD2	CASSSGLAGGQETQYF	TGTGCCAGCAGCTCGGGACTAGCGGGAGGGCAAGAGACCCAGTACTTC
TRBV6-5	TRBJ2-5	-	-	CASSGGGAGQETQYF	TGTGCCAGCAGCGGAGGGGGCGCGGGGCAAGAGACCCAGTACTTC
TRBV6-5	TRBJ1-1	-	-	CASSYSSGEAFF	TGTGCCAGCAGTTACTCGAGCGGAGAAGCTTTCTTT
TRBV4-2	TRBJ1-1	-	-	CASSQVERLNTEAFF	TGTGCCAGCAGCCAAGTAGAACGGTTGAACACTGAAGCTTTCTTT
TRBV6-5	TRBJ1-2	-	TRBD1	CAGRKTGVYGYTF	TGTGCCGGTAGAAAGACAGGGGTCTATGGCTACACCTTC
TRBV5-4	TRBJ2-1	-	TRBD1	CASSSQGVEQFF	TGTGCCAGCAGCTCACAGGGGGTTGAGCAGTTCTTC
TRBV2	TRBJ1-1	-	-	CASRATAVLNTEAFF	TGTGCCAGCAGAGCAACAGCCGTTCTGAACACTGAAGCTTTCTTT
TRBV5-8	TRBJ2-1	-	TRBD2	CASSLEVGTTYNEQFF	TGTGCCAGCAGCTTGGAAGTCGGGACTACCTACAATGAGCAGTTCTTC
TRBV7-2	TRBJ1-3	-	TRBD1	CASSPQGSPGAGNTIYF	TGTGCCAGCAGCCCACAGGGGAGCCCAGGGGCTGGAAACACCATATATTTT
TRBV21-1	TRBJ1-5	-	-	CASSRRGVDRSHFNQPQHF	TGTGCCAGCAGCAGGCGGGGGGTGGACAGGTCCCATTTCAATCAGCCCCAGCATTTT
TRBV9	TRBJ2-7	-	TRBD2	CASSVTGGPTGEQYF	TGTGCCAGCAGCGTAACGGGAGGCCCTACCGGGGAGCAGTACTTC
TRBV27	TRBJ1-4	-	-	CASRTGPEKLFF	TGTGCCAGCAGAACAGGGCCCGAAAAACTGTTTTTT
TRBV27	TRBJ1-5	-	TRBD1	CASRRTGDKPQHF	TGTGCCAGCAGAAGGACAGGGGATAAGCCCCAGCATTTT
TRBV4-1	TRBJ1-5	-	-	CASSQEGTDQPQHF	TGCGCCAGCAGCCAAGAAGGTACAGATCAGCCCCAGCATTTT
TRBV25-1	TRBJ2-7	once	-	CASIPVDSYEQYF	TGTGCCAGCATCCCCGTAGACAGCTACGAGCAGTACTTC
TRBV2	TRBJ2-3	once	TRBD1	CASRATGQGVTDTQYF	TGTGCCAGCAGGGCGACGGGACAGGGAGTTACAGATACGCAGTATTTT
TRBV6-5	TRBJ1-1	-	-	CATKRNTEAFF	TGTGCCACCAAGAGGAACACTGAAGCTTTCTTT